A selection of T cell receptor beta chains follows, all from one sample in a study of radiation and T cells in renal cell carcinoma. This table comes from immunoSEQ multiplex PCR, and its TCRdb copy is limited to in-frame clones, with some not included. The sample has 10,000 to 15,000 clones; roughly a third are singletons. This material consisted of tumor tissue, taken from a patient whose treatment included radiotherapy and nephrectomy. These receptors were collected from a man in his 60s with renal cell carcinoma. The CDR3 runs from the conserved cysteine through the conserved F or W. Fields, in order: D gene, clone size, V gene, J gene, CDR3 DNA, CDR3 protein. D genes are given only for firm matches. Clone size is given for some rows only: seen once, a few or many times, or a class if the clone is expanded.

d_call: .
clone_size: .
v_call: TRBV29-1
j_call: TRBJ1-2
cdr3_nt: TGCAGCGTATCCGGGGTGGGGAATGGCTACACCTTC
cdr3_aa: CSVSGVGNGYTF

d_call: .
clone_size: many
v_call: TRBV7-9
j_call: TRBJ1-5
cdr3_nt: TGTGCCAGCAGCTGGGGCAATCAGCCCCAGCATTTT
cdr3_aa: CASSWGNQPQHF

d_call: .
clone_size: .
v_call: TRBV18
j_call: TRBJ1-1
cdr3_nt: TGTGCCAGCTCCCCCGGGGGGGATTGGACTGAAGCTTTCTTT
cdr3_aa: CASSPGGDWTEAFF

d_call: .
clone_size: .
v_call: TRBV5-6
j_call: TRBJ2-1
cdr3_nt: TGTGCCAGCAGCCCCCGACGGGGCTACAATGAGCAGTTCTTC
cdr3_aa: CASSPRRGYNEQFF

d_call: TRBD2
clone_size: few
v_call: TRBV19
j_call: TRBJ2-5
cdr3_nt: TGTGCCAGTAGCCGTCACGGGACTATGATTGGAGAGACCCAGTACTTC
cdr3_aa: CASSRHGTMIGETQYF

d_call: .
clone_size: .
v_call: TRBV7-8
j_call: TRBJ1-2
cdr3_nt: TGTGCCAGCAGCTTAGGAAGACTCAGGGGCAACTATGGCTACACCTTC
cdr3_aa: CASSLGRLRGNYGYTF

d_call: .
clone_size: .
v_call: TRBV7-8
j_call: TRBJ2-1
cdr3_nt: TGTGCCAGCAGCTTAGGGATTTCCCAACCCAGGAATGAGCAGTTCTTC
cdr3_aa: CASSLGISQPRNEQFF

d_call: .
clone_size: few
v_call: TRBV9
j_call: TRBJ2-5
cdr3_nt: TGTGCCAGCAGCGTAGACGTGACTAACCAAGAGACCCAGTACTTC
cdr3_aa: CASSVDVTNQETQYF

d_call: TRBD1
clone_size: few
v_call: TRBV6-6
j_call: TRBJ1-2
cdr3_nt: TGTGCCAGCAGTCCTGACAGGGGCCCTGGCTACACCTTC
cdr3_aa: CASSPDRGPGYTF

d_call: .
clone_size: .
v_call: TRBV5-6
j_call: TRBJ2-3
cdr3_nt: TGTGCCAGCAGCTTGGAGTTTACAGATACGCAGTATTTT
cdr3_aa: CASSLEFTDTQYF

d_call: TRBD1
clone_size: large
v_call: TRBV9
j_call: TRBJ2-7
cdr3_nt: TGTGCCAGCAGCGCCAGGGACAGGTCCTACGAGCAGTACTTC
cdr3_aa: CASSARDRSYEQYF

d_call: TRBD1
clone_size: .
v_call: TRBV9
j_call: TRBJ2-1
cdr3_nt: TGTGCCAGCAGCGTAGGACAGGGTTTGGATGAGCAGTTCTTC
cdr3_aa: CASSVGQGLDEQFF

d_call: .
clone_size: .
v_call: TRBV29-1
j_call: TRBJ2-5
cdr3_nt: TGCAGCGTTGAGGAACCGCAGCAAGAGACCCAGTACTTC
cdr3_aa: CSVEEPQQETQYF

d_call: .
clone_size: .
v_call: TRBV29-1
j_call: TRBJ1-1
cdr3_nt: TGCAGCGTTGCCCGTTGGGCGTTGAACACTGAAGCTTTCTTT
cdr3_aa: CSVARWALNTEAFF

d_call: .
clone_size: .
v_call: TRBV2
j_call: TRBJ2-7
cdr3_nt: TGTGCCAGCAGCCGCGAGAGAGCCTACGAGCAGTACTTC
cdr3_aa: CASSRERAYEQYF